These 24 T cell receptor beta chains came from one sample sequenced in a study of blood T cell repertoires in COVID-19. Some clones are missing from TCRdb's copy, which holds only in-frame ones; the method was immunoSEQ multiplex PCR. The sample shows about 430,000 clones, 85% to 90% of them seen only once. The specimen sequenced was PBMCs or T cells enriched from blood (not recorded which). Receptor source: a man under 40 who had recovered from COVID-19.

The chain uses TRBV2 and TRBJ2-7, with unresolved D. Germline CDR1 reads SNHLY; CDR2 reads FYNNEI. CDR3 length: 11 residues. The ends were cut back, 8 bases at V and 6 bases at J, with 11 bases in the middle. The CDR3 region has the DNA TGTGCCAGCCACCTATCTGGCGAGCAGTACTTC. Amino acids: CASHLSGEQYF.

This chain uses TRBV25-1 with TRBJ1-3, with D possibly matching TRBD1 (5 bases). CDR1 is MGHDK, CDR2 SYGVNS, per germline. V was cut by 2 bases and J by 14 bases, with 13 bases left in between. This CDR3 is built from 12 residues. The CDR3: CASSEGAGPLYF. CDR3 DNA sequence: TGTGCCAGCAGTGAAGGGGCAGGGCCGCTATATTTT.

This clone was seen a few times. J is TRBJ1-1 and V is TRBV7-2, with TRBD1 matching 7 bases. With 2 bases clipped from V and 0 bases from J, the junction kept 3 bases outside the gene matches. CDR1 and CDR2 (germline): SGHTA, FQGNSA. The CDR3 has 15 residues. Here the CDR3 DNA reads TGTGCCAGCAGCTTACTGGACAGGATGAACACTGAAGCTTTCTTT. Its translation: CASSLLDRMNTEAFF.

The V gene is TRBV6-5, the J gene TRBJ1-3; TRBD1 agrees at 9 bases. The trim removed 5 bases at V and 3 bases at J, leaving 5 bases unmatched. The CDR3 sequence is 15 residues long. Germline V lookup: CDR1 MNHEY, CDR2 SVGAGI. CDR3 nucleotides: TGTGCCAGCAGTCCACGGACAGGGGATGGAAACACCATATATTTT. This translates into CASSPRTGDGNTIYF.

This rearrangement joins TRBV5-1 to TRBJ2-2; the D is unclear. Germline CDR1 reads SGHRS; CDR2 reads YFSETQ. This CDR3 is 14 amino acids long. V gave up 4 bases and J gave up 1 base, with 8 bases separating them. The CDR3 loop reads CASSTTRNTGELFF. CDR3 DNA: TGCGCCAGCAGCACCACAAGGAACACCGGGGAGCTGTTTTTT.

This clone was seen a few times. J is TRBJ2-7 and V is TRBV18, with 15 bases aligning to TRBD2. V lost 6 bases to trimming and J lost 2 bases; unmatched junction nucleotides: 8. The CDR3 is made up of 17 amino acids. Germline-derived CDR1 and CDR2 are KGHSH and LQKENI. CDR3 sequence: CASSPGLAGGPTYEQYF. The CDR3 coding sequence is TGTGCCAGCTCGCCGGGACTAGCGGGAGGACCGACCTACGAGCAGTACTTC.

J is TRBJ2-2 and V is TRBV5-4; D possibly corresponds to TRBD1 (6 bases). Between the trimmed V and J ends, which lost 5 bases and 4 bases, there was a span of 12 bases. CDR3 length equals 14 residues. Germline V gives CDR1 SGHNT, CDR2 YYREEE (reference sequence). CDR3 protein: CASSTRGITGELFF. CDR3 nucleotides: TGTGCCAGCAGTACCAGGGGAATCACCGGGGAGCTGTTTTTT.

The chain carries TRBV19 and TRBJ1-3; TRBD1 is a possible D gene (5 bases). V gave up 6 bases and J gave up 4 bases, with 10 bases separating them. This CDR3 is 13 amino acids long. Germline V lookup: CDR1 LNHDA, CDR2 SQIVND (reference sequence). The CDR3 DNA reads as TGTGCCAGTAGGAACGGACAAGGAAACACCATATATTTT. Residues: CASRNGQGNTIYF.

The chain has TRBV5-1 and TRBJ2-1; 7 positions match TRBD2. Germline loops: CDR1 SGHRS, CDR2 YFSETQ. This CDR3 has 15 amino acids. Unmatched junction bases numbered 14, after V lost 5 bases and J lost 9 bases. The CDR3 DNA follows: TGCGCCAGCAGTGAACGCGGGAGCACGTTCGGTGAGCAGTTCTTC. It yields the protein CASSERGSTFGEQFF.

The V and J genes are TRBV28 and TRBJ2-7, with a possible D match to TRBD2 (5 bases). The V gene's germline CDR1 is MDHEN and CDR2 SYDVKM. The ends were cut back, 7 bases at V and 6 bases at J, with 13 bases in the middle. There are 12 residues in the CDR3. The CDR3 reads CASTLAGVEQYF. The CDR3 bases are TGTGCCAGCACCCTCGCCGGGGTCGAGCAGTACTTC.

Comment on this clone: Additional DNA sequences in this sample encode the identical CDR3. The chain has TRBV28 and TRBJ1-1; D is possibly TRBD1 (6 bases). CDR1 MDHEN and CDR2 SYDVKM come from the germline V gene. The V end was cut by 5 bases, the J end by 4 bases, with 8 bases between. CDR3 length: 12 amino acids. The CDR3 nucleotides are TGTGCCAGCAGTCGAGGGGGCACTGAAGCTTTCTTT. It codes for CASSRGGTEAFF. The full variable domain, rest sourced from reference TRBV28 and TRBJ1-1, is DVKVTQSSRYLVKRTGEKVFLECVQDMDHENMFWYRQDPGLGLRLIYFSYDVKMKEKGDIPEGYSVSREKKERFSLILESASTNQTSMYLCASSRGGTEAFFGQGTRLTVV.

This clone was detected once. The CDR3 sequence: CASSQTGTQETQYF. The DNA for the CDR3 is TGCGCCAGCAGCCAAACAGGTACTCAGGAGACCCAGTACTTC. The chain employs TRBV4-1 and TRBJ2-5; tentatively, D is TRBD1 (5 bases). CDR1 is MGHRA, CDR2 YSYEKL, per germline. The ends were cut back, 2 bases at V and 5 bases at J, with 12 bases in the middle. The CDR3 has 14 residues.

This clone was found a few times. This chain uses TRBV6-1 with TRBJ1-2; D not certain. This CDR3 comprises 13 residues. V lost 2 bases and J 13 bases, leaving 17 bases between the germline ends. Germline-derived CDR1 and CDR2 are MNHNS and SASEGT. In nucleotides, the CDR3 is TGTGCCAGCAGTGAAAGCGGTCTGACCTTCTGCACCTTC. It is translated as CASSESGLTFCTF.

The chain carries TRBV4-1 and TRBJ1-5, with D unclear. CDR3 size: 14 residues. Germline V lookup: CDR1 MGHRA, CDR2 YSYEKL. Trimming took 1 base from V and 3 from J, leaving 7 bases between them. In DNA, the CDR3 is TGCGCCAGCAGCCAAGGACTGCTCAATCAGCCCCAGCATTTT. As protein: CASSQGLLNQPQHF.

The chain combines TRBV20-1 with TRBJ1-2, with 7 bases that match TRBD1. This CDR3 is built from 14 residues. Germline CDR1 DFQATT, CDR2 SNEGSKA (reference sequence). The V gene end was trimmed by 3 bases and the J gene end by 4 bases; junction bases not matched to a gene: 8. The CDR3 loop reads CSASATGLVYGYTF. The CDR3 nucleotides are TGCAGTGCTAGTGCGACAGGGCTGGTCTATGGCTACACCTTC.

The genes are TRBV19 and TRBJ2-2; D gene ambiguous. CDR1 LNHDA and CDR2 SQIVND come from the germline V gene (reference sequence). Between the trimmed V and J ends, which lost 5 bases and 7 bases, there was a span of 11 bases. This CDR3 has 13 residues. In DNA, the CDR3 is TGTGCCAGTAGTCCCTATATTCTCGGGGAGCTGTTTTTT. Amino acid sequence: CASSPYILGELFF.

This chain links TRBV12-3 or TRBV12-4 with TRBJ1-2; 8 positions match TRBD1. The CDR3 runs to 13 residues. The trim removed 7 bases at V and 7 bases at J, leaving 8 bases unmatched. Written as DNA, the CDR3 is TGTGCCAGCATCGACAGGGGCGTCAGTGGCTACACCTTC. The encoded protein is CASIDRGVSGYTF.

The chain joins TRBV27 to TRBJ2-2, with TRBD1 as a possible D gene (6 bases). This CDR3 region has 14 residues. V lost 3 bases and J 6 bases, leaving 11 bases between the germline ends. Germline loops: CDR1 MNHEY, CDR2 SMNVEV (reference sequence). The CDR3 coding sequence is TGTGCCAGCAGTTTCAGGACAGAAGCCGGGGAGCTGTTTTTT. Amino acids: CASSFRTEAGELFF.

The chain links TRBV25-1 to TRBJ1-4, with 8 nucleotides matching TRBD1. This CDR3 region has 17 residues. The germline V gene encodes CDR1 MGHDK and CDR2 SYGVNS. The J segment lost 3 bases and the V segment lost 3 bases, leaving 9 bases of the junction unmatched. In DNA, the CDR3 is TGTGCCAGCAGTGACCTGGACAGGGTTGGAGCTAATGAAAAACTGTTTTTT. Translated, it gives CASSDLDRVGANEKLFF.

The chain is built from TRBV4-2 and TRBJ2-1, with 10 bases matching TRBD2. Germline loops: CDR1 LGHNA, CDR2 YNFKEQ. This CDR3 contains 15 residues. V gave up 4 bases and J gave up 4 bases; unmatched junction bases: 4. The CDR3 loop is CASSRTSGEYNEQFF. The CDR3 nucleotides are TGTGCCAGCAGCCGAACTAGCGGGGAATACAATGAGCAGTTCTTC.

This chain joins TRBV3-1 (or the pseudogene TRBV3-2) and TRBJ1-3; D unresolved. V gave up 1 base and J gave up 0 bases, with 10 bases separating them. The CDR3 runs to 16 residues. Germline CDR1 LGHDT, CDR2 YNNKEL (reference sequence). The CDR3 nucleotides read TGTGCCAGCAGCCAAGCGGTGGTCATCTCTGGAAACACCATATATTTT. Residues: CASSQAVVISGNTIYF.

This chain connects TRBV5-6 to TRBJ1-5, with 9 bases lining up with TRBD1. V shed 5 bases and J 2 bases; nucleotides not matched to a gene: 2. This CDR3 spans 14 amino acids. Germline V lookup: CDR1 SGHDT, CDR2 YYEEEE. The CDR3 bases are TGTGCCAGCAGTCGGACAGGGGGCAATCAGCCCCAGCATTTT. It yields the protein CASSRTGGNQPQHF.

DNA for the CDR3: TGCGCCAGCAGCTTGGCCGGCGGGGGGCCAGCCTATGGCTACACCTTC. Translation: CASSLAGGGPAYGYTF. This chain uses TRBV5-1 with TRBJ1-2; possibly TRBD1 for D (6 bases). Trimming stripped 0 bases from V and 4 bases from J, with 16 bases between. This CDR3 is 16 amino acids long. Germline CDR1 and CDR2: SGHRS and YFSETQ.

V gene TRBV12-5 combines with J gene TRBJ2-1, with D possibly being TRBD2 (6 bases). Trimming took 0 bases from V and 2 from J, leaving 14 bases between them. Germline CDR1 reads LGHNT; CDR2 reads FRNRAP. CDR3 length equals 17 residues. Here the CDR3 DNA reads TGTGCTAGTGGTTTGGTACGAGGGGCGGGAACCTACAATGAGCAGTTCTTC. It codes for CASGLVRGAGTYNEQFF.